This T cell receptor beta chain was sequenced during a study of HIV-infected children after antiretroviral therapy interruption. Treatment noted: PENTA 11 planned treatment interruption arm or continuous ART arm. Trimming removed 5 bases from V and 6 bases from J, with 17 bases in between. This CDR3 region has 15 residues. Germline V gives CDR1 SGHTA, CDR2 FQGNSA. A 3' RACE protocol on RNA, with unique molecular identifiers, produced the TCR library. Via MiXCR, TCRdb re-called the 3' RACE reads, giving one row per CDR3 protein. The profile shows about 15,000 distinct CDR3 sequences, 3.4% of them singletons. Broader study findings: The Gini coefficient of naive CD4+ repertoires rose, returning to baseline by 3 years.

This clonotype was detected ten times or more. Its antigen is still unknown. V is TRBV7-2 and J is TRBJ2-1; D is possibly TRBD1 or TRBD2 (5 bases each). The input for sequencing was CD45RA+ CD4+ T cells from PBMCs, taken from a donor given antiretroviral therapy, either interrupted or continuous. Subset of the sample: naive CD4+ CD45RA+ CD45RO- T cells. The TCR sequence derives from a child under 18 with HIV. The CDR3 sequence is CASSLYSGTFNEQFF. The DNA for the CDR3 is TGTGCCAGCAGCCTTTACTCCGGGACCTTCAATGAGCAGTTCTTC.